This TCR beta chain was found in a study of blood T cell repertoires in COVID-19. Study-level background: Researchers got acute and convalescent COVID-19 samples from the United States, Italy and Spain.

In the original analysis: Amplification with reference gene primers provided the estimates of nucleated cell counts. Sequenced by immunoSEQ multiplex PCR; TCRdb stores in-frame clones only, minus some. V, J and clone size are those of that table, while D and trimming were read from the DNA. The repertoire holds about 480,000 clones, approximately 89% seen once, with around 0.9% in the top ten. The Seattle site enrolled patients during active infection and followed them longitudinally. The CDR3 has 15 amino acids. Trimming removed 1 base at V and 0 bases at J, with 7 bases between. Looked up from germline, CDR1 is MGHRA and CDR2 is YSYEKL.

The clonotype originates from a man aged 18 to 29 with COVID-19, enrolled during active disease. Sequenced material: peripheral blood. V gene TRBV4-1 combines with J gene TRBJ2-4; D gene ambiguous. The CDR3 DNA is TGCGCCAGCAGCCAAGGTTCACTAGCCAAAAACATTCAGTACTTC. As protein: CASSQGSLAKNIQYF.